This TCR beta chain comes out of a study of cytomegalovirus exposure and HLA in healthy donors. This clone was seen a handful of times. Its matching antigen is unknown. This CDR3 has 13 amino acids. The germline V gene encodes CDR1 SEHNR and CDR2 FQNEAQ (reference sequence). V lost 1 base and J lost 4, with 4 bases in between. The donors gave bone marrow, and they were healthy. The study sampled nominally healthy donors, though unrecorded immune exposures were likely. Primers for the PCR totalled 60 Vbeta and 13 Jbeta. The method was immunoSEQ multiplex PCR; TCRdb's version includes in-frame clones alone and lacks a portion of them. The data hold roughly 160,000 clones, with 65% to 85% observed a single time. The study, taken as a whole, reports: There were under 200 TCR beta chains listed as cytomegalovirus-associated. Usually a TCR sequence was rare, but some public TCRs were found in many donors.

The chain has TRBV7-9 and TRBJ2-2; no reliable D call. The sequence was collected from a woman aged 25 to 39 in good health and CMV-seropositive. Sample: PBMCs. CDR3 in DNA: TGTGCCAGCAGCTTAGTGGCCACCGGGGAGCTGTTTTTT. Translation gives CASSLVATGELFF.